One T cell receptor (beta chain) is described in this entry. The source of the sample is a study of identifying expanded T cells in peripheral blood. Sequenced by immunoSEQ multiplex PCR; TCRdb stores in-frame clones only, minus some. The table lists over 80,000 clones, roughly 86% of them singletons. Sequencing was done on a sample of blood. The sequence was obtained from a person between 18 and 69 years old in good health.

CDR3 amino acids: CASGFHSPVRSTEAFF. CDR3 DNA sequence: TGTGCTAGTGGTTTTCATTCCCCTGTCAGGAGCACTGAAGCTTTCTTT. This chain connects TRBV12-5 to TRBJ1-1; D remains ambiguous. Germline V lookup: CDR1 LGHNT, CDR2 FRNRAP. The CDR3 runs 16 residues. V was pared by 3 bases and J by 4 bases, with 18 bases between.